Sequencing of this T cell receptor beta chain was carried out in a study of blood T cell repertoires in COVID-19. Study-level background: Samples came from the United States, Italy and Spain, spanning acute and convalescent COVID-19. The cDNA or gDNA used as material had been derived from T cells, B-cell-depleted T cells, or PBMCs.

Trimming pared 7 bases from V and 2 bases from J, leaving 17 bases between. The CDR3 runs to 15 residues. From germline, CDR1 is MNHNY and CDR2 SVGAGI (reference sequence). The authors' processing: Reference gene primer amplification in the assay estimated nucleated cell counts. Here immunoSEQ multiplex PCR was the method, and the copy in TCRdb shows in-frame clones only, minus some. The DNA gave D and trimming, while V, J and clone size come from that table. Counted here are about 180,000 clones, around 89% occurring once; the ten biggest clones make up 1.9%. V is TRBV6-6 and J is TRBJ1-1; D is undetermined. The source of this sequence is a man aged 18 to 30 who had recovered from COVID-19. Material: peripheral blood. This CDR3 reads CASTYQRETNTEAFF. In nucleotides, the CDR3 is TGTGCCAGCACCTACCAACGGGAGACAAACACTGAAGCTTTCTTT.